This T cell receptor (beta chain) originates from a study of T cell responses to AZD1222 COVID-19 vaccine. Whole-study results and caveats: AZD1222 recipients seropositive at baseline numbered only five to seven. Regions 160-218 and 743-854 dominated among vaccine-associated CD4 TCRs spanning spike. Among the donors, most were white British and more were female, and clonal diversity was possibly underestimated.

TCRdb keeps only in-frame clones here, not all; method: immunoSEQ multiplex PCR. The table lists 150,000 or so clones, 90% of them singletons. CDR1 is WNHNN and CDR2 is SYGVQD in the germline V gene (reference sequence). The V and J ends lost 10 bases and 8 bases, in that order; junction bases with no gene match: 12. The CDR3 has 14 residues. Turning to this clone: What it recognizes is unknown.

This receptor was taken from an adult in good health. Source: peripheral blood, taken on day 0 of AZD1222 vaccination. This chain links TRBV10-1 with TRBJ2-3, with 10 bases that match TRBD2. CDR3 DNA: TGCGCCACTGGAGCGGGGGGGTGGTCTAGTACGCAGTATTTT. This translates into CATGAGGWSSTQYF.